These T cell receptor beta chains were read from a single sample in a study of blood T cell repertoires in COVID-19. The method was immunoSEQ multiplex PCR; TCRdb's version includes in-frame clones alone and lacks a portion of them. The sample yields 350,000 or so clones, more than 75% seen once. Sequencing input: PBMCs or T cells enriched from blood (not recorded which). Source of these receptors: a woman under 40 who had recovered from COVID-19. Both conserved end residues are part of each CDR3. D genes are given only for firm matches. Rows may omit the clone size; those that give it use once, few, many or a size class.

j_call clone_size v_call d_call cdr3_aa cdr3_nt
TRBJ2-1 - TRBV5-5 TRBD1 CASSFRTGDSNEQFF TGTGCCAGCAGCTTTCGGACAGGGGATAGCAATGAGCAGTTCTTC
TRBJ1-5 - TRBV18 TRBD1 CASSGQGDQPQHF TGTGCCAGCTCCGGACAGGGGGATCAGCCCCAGCATTTT
TRBJ2-2 - TRBV6-2/TRBV6-3 TRBD2 CASSSSSGGAGDTGELFF TGTGCCAGCAGTTCTTCTAGCGGGGGGGCCGGTGACACCGGGGAGCTGTTTTTT
TRBJ1-1 - TRBV6-2/TRBV6-3 - CASSPSGTMNTEAFF TGTGCCAGCAGTCCATCGGGAACAATGAACACTGAAGCTTTCTTT
TRBJ2-7 few TRBV5-1 - CASSSAGGGMSRSYEQYF TGCGCCAGCAGCTCGGCCGGAGGAGGGATGTCCCGCTCCTACGAGCAGTACTTC
TRBJ2-3 - TRBV5-4 - CASTGVSTDTQYF TGTGCCAGCACCGGGGTAAGCACAGATACGCAGTATTTT
TRBJ2-7 once TRBV6-5 TRBD1 CASRKSVGQGYEQYF TGTGCCAGCAGGAAATCCGTCGGACAGGGCTACGAGCAGTACTTC
TRBJ1-2 - TRBV7-2 TRBD1 CASSLTRTGFEGYTF TGTGCCAGCAGCTTAACTAGGACAGGGTTCGAGGGCTACACCTTC
TRBJ2-7 few TRBV7-9 TRBD1 CASSPSPGTGARYEQYF TGTGCCAGCAGCCCCAGTCCCGGGACAGGGGCTCGCTACGAGCAGTACTTC
TRBJ2-7 - TRBV3-1/TRBV3-2 - CASSPGSHEQYF TGTGCCAGCAGCCCCGGGAGTCACGAGCAGTACTTC
TRBJ1-1 few TRBV27 - CASSSRPWATEAFF TGTGCCAGCAGTTCCCGCCCGTGGGCGACTGAAGCTTTCTTT
TRBJ1-2 - TRBV4-3 - CASSQESGGIKPNGYTF TGCGCCAGCAGCCAAGAGTCAGGAGGAATAAAGCCCAATGGCTACACCTTC
TRBJ2-7 - TRBV27 TRBD2 CASKPGLAGGYEQYF TGTGCCAGCAAACCGGGACTAGCGGGGGGCTACGAGCAGTACTTC
TRBJ2-7 - TRBV6-5 - CASSNGAGTGYEQYF TGTGCCAGCAGTAATGGGGCGGGGACGGGCTACGAGCAGTACTTC
TRBJ1-4 once TRBV3-1/TRBV3-2 TRBD1 CASSPWAGGSSNEKLFF TGTGCCAGCAGCCCTTGGGCAGGGGGCTCGTCTAATGAAAAACTGTTTTTT
TRBJ2-2 - TRBV27 TRBD2 CASSLISSGGTGELFF TGTGCCAGCAGTTTAATATCTAGCGGGGGTACCGGGGAGCTGTTTTTT
TRBJ2-2 - TRBV4-2 - CASSQEVQGAGELFF TGTGCCAGCAGCCAAGAGGTGCAGGGTGCCGGGGAGCTGTTTTTT
TRBJ1-2 - TRBV27 TRBD1 CASSLRPQGAQRPNYGYTF TGTGCCAGCAGTTTAAGACCACAGGGGGCGCAGAGGCCTAACTATGGCTACACCTTC
TRBJ1-1 - TRBV19 - CASTGTGGAENTEAFF TGTGCCAGTACCGGGACCGGGGGGGCTGAGAACACTGAAGCTTTCTTT
TRBJ2-3 - TRBV6-1 TRBD2 CASSDQPTSGGAADTQYF TGTGCCAGCAGTGACCAACCTACTAGCGGGGGGGCCGCAGATACGCAGTATTTT
TRBJ2-7 - TRBV10-2 - CASRGALLSYEQYF TGCGCCAGCAGGGGGGCACTCCTGTCCTACGAGCAGTACTTC
TRBJ1-1 - TRBV12-3/TRBV12-4 TRBD1 CASSLQGGTEAFF TGTGCCAGCAGTCTACAGGGGGGGACTGAAGCTTTCTTT
TRBJ1-6 - TRBV30 TRBD1 CAWSTGAITSYNSPLHF TGTGCCTGGAGTACAGGGGCGATTACCTCCTATAATTCACCCCTCCACTTT
TRBJ1-2 - TRBV6-5 TRBD1 CASSRQGDYGYTF TGTGCCAGCAGTAGACAGGGGGACTATGGCTACACCTTC
TRBJ2-7 once TRBV2 TRBD2 CASSVPGLAGGLPYEQYF TGTGCCAGCAGTGTACCGGGACTAGCGGGGGGGCTGCCCTACGAGCAGTACTTC
TRBJ2-7 once TRBV19 TRBD1 CAKRDSSYEQYF TGTGCCAAAAGGGACAGCTCCTACGAGCAGTACTTC
TRBJ2-3 once TRBV30 - CAWSRGTSTDTQYF TGTGCCTGGAGTCGCGGGACTAGCACAGATACGCAGTATTTT
TRBJ2-5 - TRBV5-4 TRBD2 CASSLLAGGRQETQYF TGTGCCAGCAGCTTGCTGGCGGGGGGGCGTCAAGAGACCCAGTACTTC
TRBJ2-7 - TRBV7-9 - CASSLAGKEASYEQYF TGTGCCAGCAGCTTAGCCGGGAAGGAGGCCTCCTACGAGCAGTACTTC
TRBJ1-2 - TRBV27 - CASSWASNYGYTF TGTGCCAGCAGTTGGGCTTCTAACTATGGCTACACCTTC
TRBJ1-6 once TRBV28 - CASSEGTINSPLHF TGTGCCAGCAGCGAGGGTACCATAAATTCACCCCTCCACTTT
TRBJ1-4 - TRBV7-9 - CASSFITEQKLFF TGTGCCAGCAGCTTTATTACAGAACAAAAACTGTTTTTT
TRBJ1-2 - TRBV9 - CASRQGLDGYTF TGTGCCAGCAGGCAGGGGCTTGATGGCTACACCTTC
TRBJ2-5 - TRBV7-2 TRBD2 CASSPRGHPSGILETQYF TGTGCCAGCAGCCCTCGAGGGCATCCTAGCGGCATCTTAGAGACCCAGTACTTC
TRBJ2-6 large TRBV14 - CASSQYQVPDRIHTGANVLTF TGTGCCAGCAGCCAATATCAGGTGCCCGACAGAATCCACACTGGGGCCAACGTCCTGACTTTC
TRBJ1-4 once TRBV5-1 TRBD1 CASSFSGQGAGEKLFF TGCGCCAGCAGCTTCTCGGGACAGGGGGCAGGGGAAAAACTGTTTTTT
TRBJ1-5 - TRBV28 TRBD1 CASSWGTGGKQPQHF TGTGCCAGCAGTTGGGGGACAGGGGGCAAACAGCCCCAGCATTTT
TRBJ1-6 once TRBV30 TRBD1 CAWTRQGFNSPLHF TGTGCCTGGACTAGACAGGGTTTTAATTCACCCCTCCACTTT
TRBJ1-4 - TRBV5-1 TRBD1 CASSSRQGANEKLFF TGCGCCAGCAGCTCTAGACAGGGGGCTAATGAAAAACTGTTTTTT
TRBJ2-1 - TRBV6-2/TRBV6-3 - CASSYPGVFQNEQFF TGTGCCAGCAGTTATCCCGGGGTTTTTCAGAATGAGCAGTTCTTC
TRBJ2-7 - TRBV2 - CASRGPGLDEQYF TGTGCCAGCAGAGGCCCAGGGCTCGACGAGCAGTACTTC
TRBJ2-5 - TRBV28 TRBD2 CASSQIAGGRGQETQYF TGTGCCAGCAGTCAGATAGCGGGGGGGCGGGGTCAGGAGACCCAGTACTTC
TRBJ1-1 - TRBV2 - CATHLGDNTEAFF TGTGCCACTCACCTAGGGGATAACACTGAAGCTTTCTTT
TRBJ2-5 - TRBV5-5 - CASSFRGNLETQYF TGTGCCAGCAGCTTTCGGGGGAATTTGGAGACCCAGTACTTC
TRBJ1-5 - TRBV10-3 TRBD1 CATGEGQGDQPQHF TGTGCCACCGGCGAGGGACAGGGTGATCAGCCCCAGCATTTT
TRBJ1-2 - TRBV5-1 - CASSLMGQLYTF TGCGCCAGCAGCTTGATGGGACAACTCTACACCTTC